Presented here are 14 T cell receptor beta chains from one specimen sequenced in a study of blood T cell repertoires in COVID-19. Repertoires were generated with immunoSEQ multiplex PCR, while TCRdb's copy carries only in-frame clones and drops some. Here the sample spans around 100,000 clones, about 72% being singletons. Input material: peripheral blood. These receptors were obtained from a man in his sixties with active or convalescent COVID-19.

V gene TRBV6-5 combines with J gene TRBJ1-5, with 9 positions matching TRBD1. Germline trimming cut 0 bases from V and 5 bases from J; bases unmatched to any gene: 2. Per the germline V gene, CDR1 is MNHEY and CDR2 is SVGAGI. There are 15 residues in the CDR3. The CDR3 loop reads CASSYSGTGHQPQHF. CDR3 bases: TGTGCCAGCAGTTACTCGGGGACAGGGCATCAGCCCCAGCATTTT.

CDR3 sequence reads: CASSVGTLGETQYF. DNA of the CDR3: TGTGCCAGCAGCGTAGGAACTCTCGGAGAGACCCAGTACTTC. The chain links TRBV9 to TRBJ2-5; D is unclear. The CDR3 length is 14 residues. Germline V lookup: CDR1 SGDLS, CDR2 YYNGEE. Trimming took off 0 bases at V and 4 bases at J, with 10 bases between the two ends.

This clone was counted between two and nine times. The chain couples TRBV27 to TRBJ1-5, with 8 bases lining up with TRBD1. After removal of 3 bases from V and 6 bases from J, the junction contained 4 bases not matched to a gene. CDR1 is MNHEY, CDR2 SMNVEV, per germline (reference sequence). The CDR3 spans 14 residues. Here the CDR3 DNA reads TGTGCCAGCAGTTTCGACAGGGGTGGTCAGCCCCAGCATTTT. Translated, it gives CASSFDRGGQPQHF.

DNA for the CDR3: TGTGCCACCAGCAGAGTTAGGGGCTGGGGCACTGAAGCTTTCTTT. This codes for CATSRVRGWGTEAFF. The V call is TRBV15, the J call TRBJ1-1; D is possibly TRBD1 (5 bases). Deletions cut 1 base from V and 4 bases from J, with 13 bases between. Germline lookup yields CDR1 LNHNV and CDR2 YYDKDF (reference sequence). The CDR3 is 15 residues long.

The chain uses TRBV4-1 and TRBJ2-3; TRBD2 agrees at 9 bases. The CDR3 has 16 amino acids. The J segment lost 4 bases and the V segment lost 3 bases, leaving 8 bases of the junction unmatched. Germline V CDR1 and CDR2: MGHRA, YSYEKL. CDR3 protein: CASSQSGAGGSDTQYF. The CDR3 region has the DNA TGCGCCAGCAGCCAGAGTGGAGCGGGAGGATCAGATACGCAGTATTTT.

The sample holds a few counts of this clone. The CDR3 region is CASSVATDGVGYTF. CDR3 nucleotides: TGTGCCAGCAGCGTAGCTACGGACGGGGTGGGCTACACCTTC. J is TRBJ1-2 and V is TRBV9; D is unresolved. CDR3 length equals 14 residues. V lost 0 bases and J lost 8, with 14 bases in between. Per the germline V gene, CDR1 is SGDLS and CDR2 is YYNGEE.

J is TRBJ2-1 and V is TRBV14, with 8 positions matching TRBD2. The CDR3 length is 17 residues. V dropped 1 base and J dropped 5; count of bases not matched to a gene: 10. Germline V lookup: CDR1 SGHDN, CDR2 FVKESK. CDR3 region: CASSQGLGTRAHNEQFF. The CDR3 nucleotides read TGTGCCAGCAGCCAAGGACTGGGGACTAGGGCCCACAATGAGCAGTTCTTC.

CDR3 DNA: TGTGCCAGCAGTGTTGAAGGGGGCACTGAAGCTTTCTTT. Translation: CASSVEGGTEAFF. This sequence joins TRBV6-4 and TRBJ1-1, with D perhaps TRBD1 (6 bases). The length of the CDR3 is 13 residues. Trimming removed 4 bases from V and 4 bases from J, with 10 bases in between. From germline, CDR1 is MRHNA and CDR2 SNTAGT.

A word on this clone: Other DNA sequences in this sample translate to the same CDR3. This rearrangement joins TRBV19 to TRBJ1-2; 7 bases are a match to TRBD1. Germline lookup yields CDR1 LNHDA and CDR2 SQIVND (reference sequence). There are 15 residues in the CDR3. V shed 3 bases and J 8 bases; nucleotides not matched to a gene: 12. The CDR3 sequence: CASSIIDRDWEGYTF. CDR3 nucleotides: TGTGCCAGTAGTATCATCGACAGGGATTGGGAGGGCTACACCTTC.

As to this clone: The junction shows a germline mismatch at one end, possibly a read error. V usage is TRBV28 and J usage is TRBJ2-1, with TRBD1 matching over 7 bases. This CDR3 has 13 amino acids. Germline CDR1 and CDR2: MDHEN and SYDVKM. CDR3 sequence reads: CASSLPIQGMRVF. The DNA of the CDR3 is TGTGCCAGCAGTTTACCGATACAGGGGATGAGGGTCTTC.

The chain recombines TRBV19 with TRBJ2-7, with D unresolved. V lost 1 base to trimming and J lost 3 bases, with 7 bases between them. The CDR3 sequence is 13 residues long. CDR1 is LNHDA, CDR2 SQIVND, per germline (reference sequence). The CDR3 coding sequence is TGTGCCAGTAGTATAGGCTCAGGCTACGAGCAGTACTTC. Residues: CASSIGSGYEQYF. The full variable domain, completed using reference TRBV19 and TRBJ2-7, is DGGITQSPKYLFRKEGQNVTLSCEQNLNHDAMYWYRQDPGQGLRLIYYSQIVNDFQKGDIAEGYSVSREKKESFPLTVTSAQKNPTAFYLCASSIGSGYEQYFGPGTRLTVT.

This chain joins TRBV10-3 and TRBJ1-1; a possible D gene is TRBD1 (6 bases). Germline V gene sequence: CDR1 ENHRY, CDR2 SYGVKD. The CDR3 runs to 13 residues. Trimming left V 7 bases short and J 3 bases short, with 12 bases between. CDR3: CAITTGMYTEAFF. The CDR3 coding sequence is TGTGCCATCACCACAGGGATGTACACTGAAGCTTTCTTT.

The V call is TRBV20-1, the J call TRBJ1-5, with 8 bases aligning to TRBD1. Germline CDR1 reads DFQATT; CDR2 reads SNEGSKA (reference sequence). CDR3 length equals 14 residues. With 3 bases clipped from V and 3 bases from J, the junction kept 4 bases outside the gene matches. The CDR3 spells CSASRTGNNQPQHF. The CDR3 nucleotides read TGCAGTGCTAGTCGGACAGGGAACAATCAGCCCCAGCATTTT.

The chain couples TRBV6-5 to TRBJ1-1; D might be TRBD1 (6 bases). Trimming took off 6 bases at V and 1 base at J, with 12 bases between the two ends. In germline, CDR1 is MNHEY, CDR2 SVGAGI. This CDR3 contains 14 residues. The CDR3, as DNA: TGTGCCAGCAGAGCGGGACAAGAGAACACTGAAGCTTTCTTT. Protein: CASRAGQENTEAFF.